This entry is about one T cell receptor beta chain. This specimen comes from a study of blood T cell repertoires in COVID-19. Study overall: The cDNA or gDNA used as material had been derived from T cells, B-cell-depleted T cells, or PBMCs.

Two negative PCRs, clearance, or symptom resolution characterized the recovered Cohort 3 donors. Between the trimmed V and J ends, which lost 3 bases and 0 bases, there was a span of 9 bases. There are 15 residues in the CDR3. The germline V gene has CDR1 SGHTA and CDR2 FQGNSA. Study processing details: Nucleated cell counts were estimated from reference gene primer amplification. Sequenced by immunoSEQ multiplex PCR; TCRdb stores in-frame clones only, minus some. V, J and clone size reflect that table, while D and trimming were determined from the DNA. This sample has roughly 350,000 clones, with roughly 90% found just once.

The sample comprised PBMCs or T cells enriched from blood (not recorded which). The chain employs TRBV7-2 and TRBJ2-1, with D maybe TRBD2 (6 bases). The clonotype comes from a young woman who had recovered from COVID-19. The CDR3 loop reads CASSLSGDSYNEQFF. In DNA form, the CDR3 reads TGTGCCAGCAGCTTGTCGGGGGACTCCTACAATGAGCAGTTCTTC.